Listed below are T cell receptor beta chains from one sample, sequenced in a study of cytomegalovirus exposure and HLA in healthy donors. This table comes from immunoSEQ multiplex PCR, and its TCRdb copy is limited to in-frame clones, with some not included. Here the sample spans 150,000 to 200,000 clones, about three quarters being singletons. Sequenced material: PBMCs. The receptors originated from a woman aged 40 to 50 in good health and CMV-seronegative. Each CDR3 is given with its conserved first and last residue. A D gene is named only where the DNA matches it firmly. Some rows mark clone size as missing; the rest say once, few, many or name a class of expanded clone.

.	.	TRBJ1-3	TRBV19	CASSPRQLLSGNTIYF	TGTGCCAGTAGTCCCCGACAGTTACTCTCTGGAAACACCATATATTTT
.	.	TRBJ2-3	TRBV5-3	CARSLGRVSTGTQYF	TGTGCCAGAAGCTTGGGTCGCGTTAGCACAGGTACGCAGTATTTT
TRBD2	.	TRBJ2-1	TRBV9	CASSPALTSGRAHEQFF	TGTGCCAGCAGCCCCGCCCTGACTAGCGGGAGGGCGCATGAGCAGTTCTTC
.	.	TRBJ2-7	TRBV11-3	CASSYTTPYEQYF	TGTGCCAGCAGCTATACTACTCCCTACGAGCAGTACTTC
TRBD2	.	TRBJ2-6	TRBV7-2	CASSLVSSGSSGANVLTF	TGTGCCAGCAGCTTAGTTAGTAGCGGGAGTTCCGGGGCCAACGTCCTGACTTTC
.	once	TRBJ1-2	TRBV30	CAWTPGHNYGYTF	TGTGCCTGGACCCCGGGACATAACTATGGCTACACCTTC
TRBD1	once	TRBJ1-5	TRBV6-1	CASSIHGTGDQPQHF	TGTGCCAGCAGTATCCACGGGACAGGGGATCAGCCCCAGCATTTT
.	few	TRBJ1-5	TRBV5-8	CASSWGDQPQHF	TGTGCCAGCAGCTGGGGGGATCAGCCCCAGCATTTT
TRBD2	few	TRBJ2-1	TRBV5-6	CASSSPTSGRAMNEQFF	TGTGCCAGCAGCTCTCCGACTAGCGGGAGGGCCATGAATGAGCAGTTCTTC
TRBD1	.	TRBJ1-1	TRBV9	CASSPTGANTEAFF	TGTGCCAGCAGCCCTACAGGGGCGAACACTGAAGCTTTCTTT
TRBD2	.	TRBJ2-2	TRBV13	CASSLPAGDTGELFF	TGTGCCAGCAGTCTCCCAGCGGGGGACACCGGGGAGCTGTTTTTT
.	.	TRBJ2-7	TRBV29-1	CSVERMGPHEQYF	TGCAGCGTTGAAAGGATGGGGCCTCACGAGCAGTACTTC
TRBD1	.	TRBJ1-2	TRBV6-1	CASRRTGREYGYTF	TGTGCCAGCAGACGGACAGGGAGGGAGTATGGCTACACCTTC
TRBD1	.	TRBJ2-2	TRBV15	CATSSYPGQKTGELFF	TGTGCCACCAGCTCCTACCCGGGACAGAAGACCGGGGAGCTGTTTTTT
.	.	TRBJ2-1	TRBV7-2	CASSATRDSLGQQFF	TGTGCCAGCAGCGCCACCCGGGACTCTCTGGGGCAACAGTTCTTC
.	.	TRBJ2-6	TRBV7-3	CASSSVLSGANVLTF	TGTGCCAGCAGCTCAGTCTTATCTGGGGCCAACGTCCTGACTTTC
.	.	TRBJ1-4	TRBV19	CASSIGAANEKLFF	TGTGCCAGTAGTATAGGAGCGGCCAATGAAAAACTGTTTTTT
.	.	TRBJ1-3	TRBV19	CASSGWGGNTIYF	TGTGCCAGTAGTGGATGGGGCGGAAACACCATATATTTT
TRBD1	few	TRBJ1-1	TRBV19	CASSRGGGGFYTEAFF	TGTGCCAGTAGTCGGGGGGGAGGGGGCTTTTACACTGAAGCTTTCTTT
TRBD2	.	TRBJ2-1	TRBV5-4	CASSLLTSGGGYNEQFF	TGTGCCAGCAGCCTATTGACTAGCGGGGGGGGATACAATGAGCAGTTCTTC
.	.	TRBJ2-3	TRBV7-9	CASSLAGADTQYF	TGTGCCAGCAGCTTAGCGGGAGCAGATACGCAGTATTTT
TRBD1	.	TRBJ2-7	TRBV5-6	CASSGTGQGWNEQYF	TGTGCCAGCAGCGGAACCGGACAGGGGTGGAACGAGCAGTACTTC
.	.	TRBJ2-5	TRBV7-3	CASSLNSVETQYF	TGTGCCAGCAGCTTAAACAGTGTTGAGACCCAGTACTTC
TRBD2	.	TRBJ2-3	TRBV5-8	CASSPYSGSTDTQYF	TGTGCCAGCAGCCCATATAGCGGGAGCACAGATACGCAGTATTTT
.	.	TRBJ2-7	TRBV9	CASSGGGSYEQYF	TGTGCCAGCAGTGGGGGAGGTTCCTACGAGCAGTACTTC
TRBD1	.	TRBJ2-5	TRBV7-7	CASSSRDRDVVETQYF	TGTGCCAGCAGCTCCCGGGACAGGGACGTGGTAGAGACCCAGTACTTC
.	.	TRBJ1-3	TRBV5-1	CASSLVGGSSGNTIYF	TGCGCCAGCAGCTTGGTAGGCGGGAGCTCTGGAAACACCATATATTTT
.	few	TRBJ2-5	TRBV7-6	CASSPGLQETQYF	TGTGCCAGCAGCCCAGGACTGCAAGAGACCCAGTACTTC
TRBD2	few	TRBJ2-5	TRBV30	CAWSLLAGQETQYF	TGTGCCTGGAGTCTCCTAGCGGGGCAAGAGACCCAGTACTTC
.	.	TRBJ2-6	TRBV27	CASRAGTLFGANVLTF	TGTGCCAGCAGGGCAGGCACCTTATTTGGGGCCAACGTCCTGACTTTC
.	.	TRBJ1-3	TRBV6-5	CASSLRGSGNTIYF	TGTGCCAGCAGCCTTAGAGGATCTGGAAACACCATATATTTT
TRBD1	once	TRBJ1-2	TRBV11-1	CASSRPGQGANYGYTF	TGTGCCAGCAGCCGGCCGGGACAGGGTGCTAACTATGGCTACACCTTC
TRBD1	.	TRBJ1-2	TRBV27	CASSPLTGFMDYGYTF	TGTGCCAGCAGTCCTCTGACAGGGTTTATGGACTATGGCTACACCTTC
TRBD1	.	TRBJ1-2	TRBV5-5	CASSLRRQGTHGYTF	TGTGCCAGCAGCTTGAGGAGACAGGGGACTCATGGCTACACCTTC
.	many	TRBJ2-2	TRBV6-5	CASSHLGATGELFF	TGTGCCAGCAGCCACTTAGGGGCGACCGGGGAGCTGTTTTTT
TRBD2	once	TRBJ2-1	TRBV7-7	CASSPTGGRVGNEQFF	TGTGCCAGCAGCCCCACTGGTGGGAGGGTTGGCAATGAGCAGTTCTTC
TRBD1	.	TRBJ1-3	TRBV11-3	CASSAGQGAGGNTIYF	TGTGCCAGCAGCGCCGGACAGGGGGCTGGTGGAAACACCATATATTTT
TRBD1	.	TRBJ1-1	TRBV5-8	CASSLDRGGTTRTEAFF	TGTGCCAGCAGCTTGGACAGGGGTGGCACCACACGCACTGAAGCTTTCTTT
.	.	TRBJ1-1	TRBV4-3	CASSQDLRGGNTEAFF	TGCGCCAGCAGCCAAGATTTGCGGGGGGGGAACACTGAAGCTTTCTTT
TRBD2	.	TRBJ2-5	TRBV11-1	CASSLAGTTQETQYF	TGTGCCAGCAGCTTAGCGGGGACTACTCAAGAGACCCAGTACTTC
.	few	TRBJ2-1	TRBV11-3	CASSSWTTYLGNEQFF	TGTGCCAGCAGCTCCTGGACTACGTACTTGGGGAATGAGCAGTTCTTC
TRBD2	.	TRBJ2-5	TRBV7-3	CASSPLGLAGLETQYF	TGTGCCAGCAGCCCCCTCGGACTAGCGGGACTGGAGACCCAGTACTTC
.	.	TRBJ1-1	TRBV18	CASSPGLRQMNTEAFF	TGTGCCAGCTCACCGGGTTTGAGACAGATGAACACTGAAGCTTTCTTT
.	.	TRBJ1-1	TRBV14	CASSPNVGTQAFF	TGTGCCAGCAGCCCGAATGTCGGGACACAAGCTTTCTTT
.	few	TRBJ2-2	TRBV6-4	CASRPMGGSGELFF	TGTGCCAGCAGGCCTATGGGGGGTTCCGGGGAGCTGTTTTTT